This TCR beta chain was identified during a study of glioma-infiltrating T cells (dated by TCRdb to the mid-2010s). For the wider study: Glioma tissue, non-neoplastic brain tissue and matched peripheral blood mononuclear cells were used as sources from which TCR alpha- and beta-chain repertoires were sequenced. Each tissue-infiltrating repertoire was compared with the same patient's peripheral blood repertoire to measure divergence between tissue and blood T-cell populations. Three low-grade glioma patients, several primary glioblastoma patients and three non-glioma patients contributing non-neoplastic brain tissue were included in the paired cohort. What the authors observed across the whole study: Only a very small number of CDR3 sequences turned up in both tissue and blood, a result put down to high CDR3 diversity combined with limited sampling. Small numbers underpinned the group comparisons: roughly 8 glioblastoma patients, three low-grade glioma patients and three non-neoplastic patients. In non-neoplastic patients, VJ-independent divergence between tissue and blood fell below expectation, whereas in all gliomas, and especially in low-grade gliomas, the divergence rose above expectation.

This clonotype was seen ten or more times. Its specific antigen is unknown. Base qualities are not recorded, but no much larger clone differs from it by a single base. CDR1 is given as SGHTA and CDR2 as FQGNSA, both from the germline V gene. Cut back by 4 bases and 3 bases, the V and J ends lie 4 bases apart. The CDR3 starts with the cysteine, ends with the phenylalanine, and has 11 residues. Only the CDR3 region is kept as DNA, spanning 33 bases read in frame from base 1. The iRepertoire nested amplicon-rescue multiplex PCR (arm-PCR) platform was used to amplify TCR alpha and beta CDR3 regions from RNA. For one-step reverse transcription and amplification, about 100-450 ng of tissue mRNA or PBMC total RNA was used as input. After bead purification, a secondary multiplex PCR added Illumina adapters, and libraries were gel-purified between 200 and 400 bp. Internal 6-nucleotide barcodes were carried by the libraries and were used for demultiplexing. Sequencing of libraries was performed on an Illumina MiSeq with 2x220 or 2x250 nucleotide paired-end reads. The authors' analysis ran thus. FLASH 1.2.11 was used to merge paired reads, and BWA-MEM then aligned the reads to the GRCh37 human genome before TRA and TRB reads were extracted. V and J assignment used an IMGT-derived reference of cassette sequences and CDR3 motifs that included pseudogenes. Reads were translated in three frames, and productive CDR3s were defined by a C…FGXG motif without stop codons. Clonotypes were defined as unique combinations of V-J cassette pair and CDR3 amino acid sequence. Hamming distance filtering was applied to reads, with thresholds set by the sequence error rate of each sample in mapped regions. Clones were called with MiXCR by TCRdb after fastp trimmed the public reads at Q25, and only in-frame beta chains were retained. A single entry per CDR3 protein holds the most common genes and DNA from its merged rows. TCRdb, not the authors, supplied the V and J calls. Within this sample are around 20,000 distinct CDR3 sequences, with roughly 24% of them counted one time only. About 12% of the sample is in the top ten clones.

This clonotype was obtained from a human donor with low-grade glioma or glioblastoma, undergoing nonglioma brain surgery, or in good health (not recorded which). Recombination linked TRBV7-2 to TRBJ2-7, with the D gene too uncertain to name. Sequencing was performed on glioma tissue, nonneoplastic brain tissue, or PBMCs (not recorded which). CDR3 region: CASSSIYEQYF. The DNA sequence reads TGTGCCAGCAGCTCCATCTACGAGCAGTACTTC.